This T cell receptor beta chain was sequenced in a study of shared clonotypes between healthy human individuals. Whole-study results and caveats: Generation probabilities of non-shared clonotypes were lower (relative to those shared by all four donors).

Turning to this clone: The antigen remains undetermined.

Genomic DNA per cell subset filled all wells of several immunoSEQ plates. Some clones are missing from TCRdb's copy, which holds only in-frame ones; the method was immunoSEQ multiplex PCR. Among roughly 1,500,000 clones listed, about 98.5% were seen once. What was sequenced was naive CD4+ T cells sorted from blood. The subset is: CD45RA+ positively selected. This TCR was recovered from a man aged 25 to 45 in good health.

CDR3 protein: CASSLNAGGRQYF. In DNA form, the CDR3 reads TGTGCCAGCAGCTTAAATGCAGGGGGCAGGCAGTACTTC. V is TRBV7-9 and J is TRBJ2-7, with 8 bases matching TRBD1. The V and J ends lost 2 bases and 9 bases, in that order; junction bases with no gene match: 6. The germline V gene encodes CDR1 SEHNR and CDR2 FQNEAQ (reference sequence). CDR3 size: 13 residues.